This T cell receptor (beta chain) was observed in a study of cytomegalovirus exposure and HLA in healthy donors (dated by TCRdb to 2017 to 2019). For context, the study as a whole: An earlier analysis of several hundred of the donors reported under 300 Gb of sequence data and 117 million unique TCR beta sequences obtained from approximately 180 million T cells. A separate validation cohort of 100 to 150 different subjects was used in addition to the roughly 670-subject first cohort. Donor age, sex, ethnicity and CMV serostatus were compiled together with the repertoire data. Rather than using new phenotypic data, the later analysis identified candidate immune exposures from TCR beta sequences and from how often those sequences occurred across donors. A later genetic analysis used genome-wide SNP genotypes for 398 of the 666 donors, treating that subset as a discovery cohort. The study combined high-throughput TCR immunosequencing, statistical association of individual TCRs with disease status, and machine learning to predict cytomegalovirus infection status. The study used immunosequencing to profile the T cell repertoires of under 700 subjects and linked those repertoires to cytomegalovirus serostatus. The number of donors typed differed by locus, with roughly 620-630 for A, B, C, DRB1 and DQB1, more than 500 for DQA1, about 610 for DPA1, and approximately 470 for DPB1. In a later analysis, previously published TCR beta repertoires from about 670 donors were re-analyzed and high-resolution HLA genotyping was added so that TCR occurrence patterns could be studied. An earlier analysis of fewer than 700 of the donors applied high-throughput TCR beta sequencing to assess whether each TCR beta V gene segment acted as functional or pseudogenic. On average, around 200,000 unique TCR beta nucleotide sequences were sequenced per donor among some 420 genotyped donors of the cohort, with roughly 20% of those sequences being non-productive. The aim of the study was to test whether cataloging public T cell receptors could identify signatures of past pathogen exposure. The genetic ancestry cluster associated with self-reported Caucasian donors included approximately 85% of the approximately 430 genotyped donors. An early release covering roughly 640 HLA-typed donors comprised approximately 290 gigabases of sequencing data and tens of millions of unique TCR sequences. HLA typing covered class I and class II loci at four-digit resolution. Roughly five DR-DQ haplotypes were treated as single units for association and clustering because of strong linkage in the cohort. All discovery cohort repertoires had been generated using a single sequencing platform.

This clone appeared a single time. Its antigen is unknown. Per-base qualities were not stored, and no clone one base away is much larger. The cohort comprised several hundred healthy bone marrow donors. Cohort members were all nominally healthy when sampled, although unrecorded immune exposures were likely present. The donor tested CMV seronegative and was one of the 352 seronegative cohort members. A peripheral blood sample was provided by each donor, and peripheral blood mononuclear cells were used for TCR beta sequencing. The Qiagen DNeasy Blood Extraction Kit was used to extract genomic DNA from the blood cell samples. Via the germline V gene (reference sequence), CDR1 is LNHDA and CDR2 SQIVND. The CDR3 starts with the cysteine, ends with the phenylalanine, and has 15 residues. Kept here is only the CDR3 DNA, which spans 45 bases and is read in frame from base 1. Here V drops 6 bases and J drops 4 bases, and the junction holds 9 bases not matched to any gene.

Overall study results and their limits: A later genetic analysis reported fewer N-insertions in productive TCRs among donors in an Asian-associated ancestry cluster than the approximately 670-donor mean. Only TCR beta chains were sequenced in this cohort, and the absence of alpha or paired-chain data limited detectable features. A cluster of highly shared sequence variants was judged likely to be a technical artifact of the sequencing pipeline. A later analysis reported that several top co-occurrence clusters appeared linked to parvovirus B19, influenza, CMV and Epstein-Barr virus. V-gene and J-gene trimming of TCR beta chains was associated with a missense DCLRE1C variant in a later genetic analysis, and the association was replicated in an independent cohort. Because counts were too low, roughly 16 rarely observed V segments, including chromosome 9 orphons, were excluded from the earlier analysis of some 590 of the donors. A further reported finding was that TCR beta sequences accurately predicted the HLA-A and HLA-B alleles for most subjects in the first cohort. The authors suggested that the approach could potentially be extended to other disease states and immunological phenotypes. Most TCR sequences were seen in very few donors, while some public TCRs were found in many individuals. At a false discovery rate of 0.05, a later analysis linked about 16,000 TCR beta sequences to specific HLA alleles. The classifier was reported to diagnose cytomegalovirus status with high specificity and sensitivity in both the original cohort and the validation cohort. In vitro tests confirmed that a few of the cytomegalovirus-associated TCR beta chains recognize cytomegalovirus antigens. According to a later analysis, TCR association rates differed among HLA loci, with DRB1 alleles showing the most associated TCRs and HLA-C alleles showing the fewest. Presence/absence analyses assumed roughly uniform sequencing depth across donors, an assumption that may not hold. Immune exposure information for the cohort was limited to CMV serostatus. A later analysis found that HLA-associated TCR beta chains were more clonally expanded and had lower generation probabilities than equally common non-associated chains. Because some donors lacked HLA typing at each locus, the association tests relied only on the typed subset. Correlated functional status among segregating V segments might reflect linkage disequilibrium, but an unknown experimental factor could not be ruled out. According to a later analysis, most CMV-associated TCR beta chains appeared to be HLA-restricted, and the HLA associations seemed to be driven largely by CMV exposure. An earlier analysis of some 560 of the donors showed that most TCR beta V segments appeared in productive rearrangements either about 87% or about 30% of the time, which broadly matched IMGT annotations. Some IMGT-functional V segments, including TRBV6-2 and TRBV6-3, could not be distinguished by the 87-base-pair reads and were therefore excluded. The study gave a list of about 160 TCR beta chains associated with cytomegalovirus. Strong co-occurrence of HLA alleles, especially DR and DQ, made assigning TCR associations to individual alleles difficult.

Receptor amplification or capture employed the immunoSEQ multiplex PCR assay. For the multiplex PCR, a mixture combining 60 forward primers for TCR Vbeta segments and 13 reverse primers for TCR Jbeta segments was used. The CDR3 region of rearranged TCR beta genes was amplified from genomic DNA with a multiplex PCR assay. The amplified TCR beta libraries were sequenced on the Illumina HiSeq System as 87-base-pair reads. The original pipeline was this. A later analysis counted about 82 million unique TCR beta chains across the 700 or so repertoires, and some 12 million of these chains were shared by at least two donors. Raw reads were error-corrected and collapsed into unique sequences with a nearest-neighbor algorithm that merged closely related sequences to remove PCR and sequencing errors. CDR3 sequences were aligned to IMGT reference sequences to assign V, D and J gene segments. For a sequence to be retained, a match of at least six nucleotides to both a V gene segment and a J gene segment was required. A rearrangement was called productive if the CDR3 had no stop codons and remained in frame with V and J, and every other rearrangement was called non-productive. Following IMGT convention, CDR3 was defined as the stretch from the second conserved V-encoded cysteine up to the conserved J-encoded phenylalanine. Sequences without an unambiguous match to a single V gene segment were excluded from the earlier analysis of several hundred of the donors. An earlier analysis of a few hundred of the donors called V segments functional above 56.7% productive rearrangements and segregating when the between-donor standard deviation exceeded 5%. To diagnose cytomegalovirus status from the catalog of TCR beta chain sequences, a statistical classification framework was built. In a later analysis, TCR nucleotide sequences were compared against IMGT/GENE-DB human TR gene sequences so that V and J genes could be assigned. In a later analysis, CDR3 sequences and most-parsimonious VDJ recombination scenarios were assigned using the TCRdist pipeline. A later analysis defined each TCR beta chain by its CDR3 amino acid sequence plus V-gene family, and excluded reads lacking a unique V-gene family. A later analysis removed 550 to 700 highly shared, low-generation-probability nucleotide sequences to deal with suspected cross-contamination and a sequencing artifact. A later analysis calculated a clonal expansion index for each public chain from normalized within-repertoire ranks of inferred template counts. In a later analysis, generation probabilities were computed using a VDJ recombination model fitted to out-of-frame rearrangements, and the results were checked against IGoR. In a later analysis, TCR-TCR, TCR-HLA and TCR-CMV co-occurrence was scored with hypergeometric tests, and a repertoire-size bias correction was applied to TCR pairs. To estimate false discovery rates, a later analysis permuted the HLA or CMV assignments 20 times. In a later analysis, co-occurring TCRs were grouped with DBSCAN, and TCRdist sequence similarity was added when clustering was performed within HLA-allele-positive subsets. For co-occurrence clustering, repertoires with fewer than 30,000 or more than 120,000 public chains were excluded, along with a handful of repertoires with anomalous nucleotide sharing. This is the immuneACCESS table as TCRdb keeps it, with only in-frame sequences that have V and J called. A part of the clones is gone; compared with another copy, unresolved V genes explain less than half, and the rest is unexplained. V and J calls and clone size are copied from that table; D and trimming were computed from the DNA. For this sample there are 250,000 or so clones; approximately 91% appear just once. Approximately 1.5% of the sample is taken by the ten largest.

This TCR derives from a girl aged 2-10 years in good health and CMV-seronegative. The specimen sequenced was PBMCs. The chain joins TRBV19 to TRBJ2-3, and 8 junctional nucleotides match TRBD2. The CDR3 region reads CASSPPAAGADTQYF. The DNA sequence follows: TGTGCCAGTAGCCCCCCAGCAGCGGGGGCAGATACGCAGTATTTT.